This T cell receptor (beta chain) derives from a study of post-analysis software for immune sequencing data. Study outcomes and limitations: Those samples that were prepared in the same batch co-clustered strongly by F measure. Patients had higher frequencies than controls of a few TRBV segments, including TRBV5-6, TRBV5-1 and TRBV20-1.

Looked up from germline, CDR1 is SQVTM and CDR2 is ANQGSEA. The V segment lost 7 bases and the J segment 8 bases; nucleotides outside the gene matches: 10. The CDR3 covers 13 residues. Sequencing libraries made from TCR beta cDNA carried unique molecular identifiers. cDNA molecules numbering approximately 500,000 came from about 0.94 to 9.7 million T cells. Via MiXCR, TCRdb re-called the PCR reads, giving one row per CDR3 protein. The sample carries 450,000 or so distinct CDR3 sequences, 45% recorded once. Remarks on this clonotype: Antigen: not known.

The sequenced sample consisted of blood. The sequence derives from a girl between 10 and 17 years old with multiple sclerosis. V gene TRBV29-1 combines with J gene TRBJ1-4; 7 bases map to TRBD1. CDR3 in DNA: TGCAGCGCCCAGGGGGACGTCGGAGAAAAACTGTTTTTT. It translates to CSAQGDVGEKLFF.